The text below deals with one T cell receptor beta chain. The sample holds other DNA sequences that translate to the same CDR3. The data are from a study of cytomegalovirus exposure and HLA in healthy donors. Germline V gene lookup returns CDR1 SGHRS and CDR2 YFSETQ. The CDR3 length is 14 residues. Trimming cost V 4 bases and J 0 bases, with 8 bases left between them. Sequencing was performed with immunoSEQ multiplex PCR; in TCRdb, only in-frame clones are kept and a portion is missing. The sample records hundreds of thousands of clones, around four fifths being singletons. Sequencing input: PBMCs. This receptor was obtained from a woman under 40 in good health and CMV-seropositive. This chain links TRBV5-1 with TRBJ2-1; D perhaps matches TRBD1 (5 bases). In nucleotides, the CDR3 is TGCGCCAGCAGCCTCGACAGCTCCTACAATGAGCAGTTCTTC. It codes for CASSLDSSYNEQFF. Variable domain in full (rest from reference TRBV5-1 and TRBJ2-1): KAGVTQTPRYLIKTRGQQVTLSCSPISGHRSVSWYQQTPGQGLQFLFEYFSETQRNKGNFPGRFSGRQFSNSRSEMNVSTLELGDSALYLCASSLDSSYNEQFFGPGTRLTVL.